These 3 T cell receptor beta chains originate from one sample sequenced in a study of prognosis after radiotherapy for stage I lung cancer. Template was genomic DNA; TCR beta CDR3 amplified in two multiplex PCR rounds. Specific primers for each TRBV and TRBJ gene were what first-round PCR used. TCRdb reanalysed the multiplex PCR reads using MiXCR and keeps one entry per CDR3 protein. The sample includes 12,000 or so distinct CDR3 sequences, just over 35% seen only once; the top ten take under 70%. This specimen consisted of PBMCs, obtained before or after stereotactic body radiation therapy (not recorded which). These receptors were collected from a donor at least 50 years old with non-small cell lung cancer.

Within the sample, this clonotype is medium-sized. The chain couples TRBV6-1 to TRBJ2-7, with 7 bases matching TRBD2. The CDR3 contains 15 residues. The ends lost 1 base at V and 0 bases at J; junction bases unmatched: 3. Germline V lookup: CDR1 MNHNS, CDR2 SASEGT. CDR3 in DNA: TGTGCCAGCAGTGAAGTGGGGAGGGTCTCCTACGAGCAGTACTTC. It yields the protein CASSEVGRVSYEQYF.

This clonotype appeared many times. The chain recombines TRBV6-1 with TRBJ2-2; 9 nucleotides agree with TRBD2. Per the germline V gene, CDR1 is MNHNS and CDR2 is SASEGT. Germline trimming cut 6 bases from V and 3 bases from J; bases unmatched to any gene: 8. This CDR3 spans 16 amino acids. CDR3 coding DNA: TGTGCCAGCAGAAACTTAGCGGGGGACTACACCGGGGAGCTGTTTTTT. Translating it yields CASRNLAGDYTGELFF.

This clonotype was observed a handful of times. Only one base separates this from a far larger clonotype, so it likely reflects a read error. This rearrangement joins TRBV6-9 to TRBJ2-7; 11 positions agree with TRBD2. Germline assignment: CDR1 MNHGY and CDR2 SVAAGI. The CDR3 totals 19 residues. The junction had 20 bases not matched to a gene; V was cut back by 3 bases and J by 7 bases. CDR3 protein: CASSYFETSGVSSYNEQYF. The CDR3 DNA is TGTGCCAGCAGTTACTTTGAGACTAGCGGGGTCAGCTCCTACAATGAGCAGTACTTC.